This passage covers 17 T cell receptor beta chains from one sample sequenced in a study of neoadjuvant nivolumab and ipilimumab in lung cancer. The table came from immunoSEQ multiplex PCR; TCRdb's copy has only in-frame clones and leaves some out. The data show tens of thousands of clones, 80% to 90% seen once. The sequencing used blood, collected before neoadjuvant nivolumab, alone or with ipilimumab. These receptors were taken from an adult with non-small cell lung cancer. Some clones in this sample may be carry-over from other donors' samples.

V gene TRBV30 combines with J gene TRBJ1-1; tentatively, D is TRBD1 (5 bases). Germline assignment: CDR1 GTSNPN and CDR2 SVGIG (reference sequence). The CDR3 runs to 13 residues. Trimming cost V 6 bases and J 1 base, with 12 bases left between them. The CDR3 bases are TGTGCCTGCTCTAGGGGAGGGAACACTGAAGCTTTCTTT. Translation: CACSRGGNTEAFF.

This clone was seen just once. This chain joins TRBV6-5 and TRBJ2-7; 10 bases are shared with TRBD1. Trimming removed 6 bases from V and 7 bases from J; junction bases left unmatched: 6. The CDR3 consists of 13 residues. Germline V gene sequence: CDR1 MNHEY, CDR2 SVGAGI. CDR3 amino acids: CASSRQGAWEQYF. In DNA, the CDR3 is TGTGCCAGCAGCCGACAGGGGGCGTGGGAGCAGTACTTC.

The rearrangement links TRBV27 to TRBJ1-5, with 11 nucleotides matching TRBD1. The germline gives CDR1 MNHEY, CDR2 SMNVEV (reference sequence). The CDR3 has 16 amino acids. After removal of 0 bases from V and 7 bases from J, the junction contained 5 bases not matched to a gene. In DNA form, the CDR3 reads TGTGCCAGCAGTTTATCCGGACAGGGGGCAGGACAGCCCCAGCATTTT. It yields the protein CASSLSGQGAGQPQHF.

The rearrangement uses TRBV5-1 and TRBJ1-1; D uncertain. Germline V gene sequence: CDR1 SGHRS, CDR2 YFSETQ. The CDR3 spans 13 residues. The V end lost 4 bases, the J end lost 5 bases, and 12 bases lay between the germline ends. CDR3 in amino acids: CASSTQGRTEAFF. CDR3 DNA sequence: TGCGCCAGCAGCACTCAAGGAAGAACTGAAGCTTTCTTT.

V is TRBV7-2 and J is TRBJ1-5; no clear D gene. From germline, CDR1 is SGHTA and CDR2 FQGNSA. Trimming stripped 1 base from V and 1 base from J, with 8 bases between. This CDR3 is built from 15 residues. CDR3 coding DNA: TGTGCCAGCAGCTTAGGGCGGAGCAGCAATCAGCCCCAGCATTTT. This translates into CASSLGRSSNQPQHF.

V and J are TRBV11-2 and TRBJ2-4; TRBD1 aligns across 8 bases. The CDR3 is 14 amino acids. Germline V CDR1 and CDR2: SGHAT, FQNNGV. V was pared by 2 bases and J by 7 bases, with 4 bases of the junction left unmatched. The CDR3 region has the DNA TGTGCCAGCAGCTTACAGGGGGCGCGTAACATTCAGTACTTC. This translates into CASSLQGARNIQYF.

The chain employs TRBV10-2 and TRBJ1-4; D gene uncertain. The germline gives CDR1 WSHSY, CDR2 SAAADI. The V end lost 4 bases, the J end lost 8 bases, and 11 bases lay between the germline ends. The CDR3 contains 13 residues. The CDR3 reads CASSVGLFEKLFF. The CDR3 DNA sequence: TGCGCCAGCAGTGTAGGCTTATTCGAAAAACTGTTTTTT.

This chain links TRBV29-1 with TRBJ2-2; D might be TRBD1 or TRBD2, each matching 5 bases. The CDR3 is made up of 13 amino acids. From germline, CDR1 is SQVTM and CDR2 ANQGSEA. This CDR3 is CTASRDPTGELFF. Written as DNA, the CDR3 is TGCACCGCCTCCAGGGACCCCACCGGGGAGCTGTTTTTT.

This clone was seen a single time. The chain joins TRBV5-1 to TRBJ2-4; 12 positions agree with TRBD2. The CDR3 totals 17 residues. Germline trimming cut 4 bases from V and 0 bases from J; bases unmatched to any gene: 5. CDR1 is SGHRS, CDR2 YFSETQ, per germline. CDR3 coding DNA: TGCGCCAGCAGCCCGGCTAGCGGGAGGGGAGCCAAAAACATTCAGTACTTC. Its translation: CASSPASGRGAKNIQYF. Combining the CDR3 with reference TRBV5-1 and TRBJ2-4 gives the whole variable domain KAGVTQTPRYLIKTRGQQVTLSCSPISGHRSVSWYQQTPGQGLQFLFEYFSETQRNKGNFPGRFSGRQFSNSRSEMNVSTLELGDSALYLCASSPASGRGAKNIQYFGAGTRLSVL.

The chain links TRBV11-2 to TRBJ1-2, with a weak D call TRBD1 (6 bases). Trimming cost V 1 base and J 4 bases, with 22 bases left between them. The CDR3 runs 18 residues. Per germline, CDR1 SGHAT and CDR2 FQNNGV. The CDR3 protein is CASSLGGRPARFGYGYTF. CDR3 in DNA: TGTGCCAGCAGCTTAGGGGGGCGCCCGGCCAGGTTCGGCTATGGCTACACCTTC.

The V gene is TRBV30, the J gene TRBJ2-3; TRBD1 is a possible D gene (6 bases). This CDR3 contains 13 residues. Trimming left V 5 bases short and J 3 bases short, with 12 bases between. Germline loops: CDR1 GTSNPN, CDR2 SVGIG (reference sequence). CDR3 in amino acids: CAWSHGTTDTQYF. CDR3 nucleotides: TGTGCCTGGTCTCACGGGACAACAGATACGCAGTATTTT.

The chain is built from TRBV7-9 and TRBJ2-3; D remains ambiguous. CDR3 size: 14 residues. The V and J ends lost 1 base and 0 bases respectively, with 5 bases between them. Germline CDR1 reads SEHNR; CDR2 reads FQNEAQ (reference sequence). CDR3 protein: CASSLGQSTDTQYF. The CDR3 DNA reads TGTGCCAGCAGCTTAGGTCAGAGCACAGATACGCAGTATTTT.

This rearrangement joins TRBV5-8 to TRBJ2-2; TRBD1 agrees at 9 bases. The CDR3 covers 15 residues. V shed 4 bases and J 5 bases; nucleotides not matched to a gene: 6. Germline CDR1 is SGHTS and CDR2 is YDEGEE. CDR3 protein: CASSLRTGATGELFF. The CDR3 region has the DNA TGTGCCAGCAGCCTCCGGACAGGGGCAACCGGGGAGCTGTTTTTT.

A few counts support this clone. The chain carries TRBV7-9 and TRBJ2-7, with TRBD2 matching over 7 bases. This CDR3 contains 13 residues. J lost 3 bases, V lost 8 bases, and 7 bases had no gene match. Germline V lookup: CDR1 SEHNR, CDR2 FQNEAQ (reference sequence). The DNA of the CDR3 is TGTGCCAGCGGGTCCAGCGGGGTCTACGAGCAGTACTTC. Amino acids: CASGSSGVYEQYF.

The chain is built from TRBV2 and TRBJ1-2; 12 positions agree with TRBD1. The CDR3 is 15 residues long. Germline trimming cut 6 bases from V and 3 bases from J; bases unmatched to any gene: 5. CDR1 and CDR2 from the germline V gene are SNHLY and FYNNEI. The CDR3 spells CASRGQGAGYYGYTF. CDR3 sequence (DNA): TGTGCCAGCAGGGGACAGGGGGCGGGCTACTATGGCTACACCTTC.

This rearrangement joins TRBV7-2 to TRBJ2-2; D may be TRBD1 (6 bases). The germline V gene encodes CDR1 SGHTA and CDR2 FQGNSA. V lost 5 bases, J lost 6 bases, and 13 bases lay in between. CDR3 length equals 14 residues. The CDR3 DNA is TGTGCCAGCAGCCAAAGTACAGGGTCCGGGGAGCTGTTTTTT. Translating gives CASSQSTGSGELFF. The full variable domain, with the rest looked up from reference TRBV7-2 and TRBJ2-2, is GAGVSQSPSNKVTEKGKDVELRCDPISGHTALYWYRQSLGQGLEFLIYFQGNSAPDKSGLPSDRFSAERTGGSVSTLTIQRTQQEDSAVYLCASSQSTGSGELFFGEGSRLTVL.

This clone has just a few counts. The chain joins TRBV2 to TRBJ2-1; D is ambiguous. This CDR3 region has 12 residues. Germline V CDR1 and CDR2: SNHLY, FYNNEI. The V end was cut by 8 bases, the J end by 7 bases, with 12 bases between. The CDR3 DNA is TGTGCCAGCTGCCAAACCCGAAATGAGCAGTTCTTC. It encodes CASCQTRNEQFF.